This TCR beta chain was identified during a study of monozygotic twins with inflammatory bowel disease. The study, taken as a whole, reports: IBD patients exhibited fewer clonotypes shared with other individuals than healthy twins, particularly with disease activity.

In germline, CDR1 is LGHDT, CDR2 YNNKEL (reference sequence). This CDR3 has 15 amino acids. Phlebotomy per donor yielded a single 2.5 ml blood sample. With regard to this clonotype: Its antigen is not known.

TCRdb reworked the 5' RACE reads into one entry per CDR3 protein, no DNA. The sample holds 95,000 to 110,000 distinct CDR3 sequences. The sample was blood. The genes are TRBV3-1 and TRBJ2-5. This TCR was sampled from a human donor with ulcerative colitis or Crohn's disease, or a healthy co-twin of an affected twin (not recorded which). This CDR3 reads CASSQGPGEGETQYF.